This entry concerns a single T cell receptor (beta chain). It lacks a known antigen. For each CD8+ T cell subset, flow sorting was done in triplicate, and a few hundred thousand cells per subset went directly into RLT lysis buffer. Naive CD8+ T cells were defined stringently as CD45RO-CCR7+CD27+CD95- to exclude memory contaminants. Standard density gradient centrifugation was used to isolate peripheral blood mononuclear cells from buffy coats. Naive CXCR3-negative and CXCR3-positive CD8+ T cells were flow-sorted using a FACSAria III. Total RNA was extracted from sorted cells with an RNeasy Mini Kit. The sample originates from a study of CXCR3-negative and CXCR3-positive naive CD8 T cells (dated by TCRdb to about 2019). Notes on the research overall: In total, some 150 million TRB reads were obtained, which works out to roughly 1.5 +/- 0.3 million reads per library. TRBV-TRBJ cluster analysis included naive subsets from roughly 5 donors and memory cells from 3 donors. The diversity and physicochemical repertoire analyses included more than nine donors pooled from two independent experiments.

CDR1 SQVTM and CDR2 ANQGSEA were looked up in the germline V gene. The CDR3 runs 12 residues from the cysteine to the phenylalanine. The DNA is not on file. Study-wide conclusions, independent of this receptor: Because surface CD5, which has been linked to self-reactivity in mice, was comparable between naive subsets, TCR interaction strength was also inferred from TRB CDR3 physicochemical properties. Both naive subsets had comparably high repertoire diversity, while memory CD8+ T cells had much lower repertoire diversity. CXCR3 expression partially decreased after cryopreservation, so most assays used freshly isolated PBMCs. TRB CDR3s from CXCR3-positive naive cells showed higher hydrophobicity (lower Kidera factor 4), lower energy, and higher strength and volume indices than CXCR3-negative naive cells. Within the same donor, TRBV-TRBJ usage looked similar between naive CXCR3-negative and CXCR3-positive cells, but memory cells had distinct patterns.

Sequencer: NextSeq 550. The Human TCR Profiling Kit (MiLaboratory) was used to prepare UMI-labeled 5' RACE TRB cDNA libraries. The full amount of extracted RNA was used for cDNA synthesis, and the full amount of resulting cDNA was used for PCR amplification. Libraries were prepared in parallel with an identical number of PCR cycles. The paper's data handling went like this. With a requirement of at least two reads per UMI, MIGEC and MiXCR extracted about 53,000 +/- 9,400 unique UMI-labeled TRB cDNA molecules per library. On average, about 40,000 +/- 10,000 functional in-frame TRB CDR3 nucleotide clonotypes lacking stop codons were found per library. Diversity metrics, including normalized Shannon-Wiener and Chao1, were computed in VDJtools after downsampling to 5000 UMI-labeled TRB molecules per sample. For the central five CDR3 residues, VDJtools calculated physicochemical properties weighted by clonotype size, namely interaction energy, strength, volume and Kidera factor 4. TCRdb reprocessed the reads into one record per CDR3 protein sequence, lacking DNA. The V and J calls and clone size are TCRdb's, not the authors'. The table for this sample shows approximately 98,000 distinct CDR3 sequences. Of the sample, about 1% is held by the ten largest clones.

The sequenced material came from naive CXCR3+ CD8+ T cells from blood. The cell subset or site label for this specimen denotes: CD45RO-CCR7+CD27+CD95- naive CD8+ T cells expressing CXCR3 (TNR3+). The sequence joins TRBV29-1 to TRBJ2-5. The TCR comes from a human donor in good health. Some clones in this sample may be carry-over from other donors' samples. CDR3 region: CSVDVDEETQYF.